These 11 T cell receptor beta chains were all obtained from the same sample, sequenced in a study of blood T cell repertoires in COVID-19. Data came from immunoSEQ multiplex PCR; TCRdb stores just in-frame clones and leaves some out. The repertoire includes 40,000 to 55,000 clones, around 88% of them detected once, and under 15% sits in the top ten. The material sequenced was peripheral blood. The receptor set was obtained from a human donor in a cohort sampled during active COVID-19.

The chain couples TRBV25-1 to TRBJ2-7; 13 bases agree with TRBD2. Germline assignment: CDR1 MGHDK and CDR2 SYGVNS. V shed 6 bases, J shed 3 bases, and the junction held 2 bases outside the gene matches. The CDR3 length is 14 residues. CDR3 bases: TGTGCCAGCAGGGGACTAGCGGGGCTCTACGAGCAGTACTTC. Translated: CASRGLAGLYEQYF.

The rearrangement uses TRBV7-2 and TRBJ1-4, with D maybe TRBD1 (5 bases). Looked up from germline, CDR1 is SGHTA and CDR2 is FQGNSA. The CDR3 covers 14 residues. V lost 8 bases and J lost 5, with 15 bases in between. CDR3 residues: CASGRGARNEKLFF. The CDR3 DNA is TGTGCCAGCGGCCGCGGGGCGAGAAATGAAAAACTGTTTTTT.

CDR3: CASSMPGGTEAFF. The CDR3 DNA is TGTGCCAGCAGTATGCCAGGGGGCACTGAAGCTTTCTTT. V usage is TRBV12-3 or TRBV12-4 and J usage is TRBJ1-1; 7 nucleotides align to TRBD1. The V gene end was trimmed by 5 bases and the J gene end by 4 bases; junction bases not matched to a gene: 4. This CDR3 has 13 residues.

The gene calls are TRBV7-3 and TRBJ1-1; D remains ambiguous. The CDR3 runs to 13 residues. V was clipped by 5 bases and J by 4 bases, with 11 bases between them. CDR1 and CDR2 from the germline V gene are SGHTA and FQGTGA. The CDR3 region is CASSATWATEAFF. The CDR3 DNA is TGTGCCAGCAGCGCTACTTGGGCCACTGAAGCTTTCTTT. The complete variable domain, with remaining parts taken from reference TRBV7-3 and TRBJ1-1, reads GAGVSQTPSNKVTEKGKYVELRCDPISGHTALYWYRQSLGQGPEFLIYFQGTGAADDSGLPNDRFFAVRPEGSVSTLKIQRTERGDSAVYLCASSATWATEAFFGQGTRLTVV.

The chain joins TRBV5-6 to TRBJ1-1; 10 bases are a match to TRBD1. The trim removed 4 bases at V and 0 bases at J, leaving 15 bases unmatched. The germline gives CDR1 SGHDT, CDR2 YYEEEE. The CDR3 sequence is 19 residues long. Here the CDR3 DNA reads TGTGCCAGCAGCCCCCTCGGGACAGGGGTGGGCCGCCTGAACACTGAAGCTTTCTTT. It specifies CASSPLGTGVGRLNTEAFF. The whole variable domain, remainder taken from reference TRBV5-6 and TRBJ1-1, is DAGVTQSPTHLIKTRGQQVTLRCSPKSGHDTVSWYQQALGQGPQFIFQYYEEEERQRGNFPDRFSGHQFPNYSSELNVNALLLGDSALYLCASSPLGTGVGRLNTEAFFGQGTRLTVV.

V usage is TRBV14 and J usage is TRBJ2-5; TRBD2 is a possible D gene (5 bases). The CDR3 covers 13 residues. From germline, CDR1 is SGHDN and CDR2 FVKESK. Trimming shortened V by 5 bases and J by 5 bases, and 12 bases separated the two germline ends. The CDR3 loop is CASSSGYRETQYF. As DNA, the CDR3 is TGTGCCAGCAGCTCGGGGTACCGGGAGACCCAGTACTTC.

This clone has just one count. V gene TRBV11-2 combines with J gene TRBJ2-3, with no clear D. The V and J ends lost 6 bases and 3 bases respectively, with 22 bases between them. This CDR3 is 17 amino acids long. Germline V lookup: CDR1 SGHAT, CDR2 FQNNGV. This chain's CDR3 is CASSRPGEPKPTDTQYF. CDR3 nucleotide sequence: TGTGCCAGCAGTAGGCCAGGTGAACCCAAGCCTACAGATACGCAGTATTTT.

This chain connects TRBV29-1 to TRBJ2-3; TRBD2 matches 8 bases. Unmatched junction bases numbered 3, after V lost 1 base and J lost 0 bases. The CDR3 contains 15 residues. Per the germline V gene, CDR1 is SQVTM and CDR2 is ANQGSEA. CDR3 nucleotides: TGCAGCGTTGAAGGTAGCGGGGACAGCACAGATACGCAGTATTTT. This gives the protein CSVEGSGDSTDTQYF.

The DNA for the CDR3 is TGTGCCAGCAGCTTGGGGGGAGGTGGTAGCGGGAGACAGGAGACCCAGTACTTC. Translating gives CASSLGGGGSGRQETQYF. This chain joins TRBV5-4 and TRBJ2-5; 9 nucleotides line up with TRBD2. This CDR3 comprises 18 residues. With 0 bases clipped from V and 5 bases from J, the junction kept 14 bases outside the gene matches. CDR1 and CDR2 (germline): SGHNT, YYREEE (reference sequence).

V and J are TRBV6-6 and TRBJ2-7, with D possibly being TRBD2 (5 bases). Trimming removed 2 bases from V and 6 bases from J, with 5 bases in between. The CDR3 is made up of 11 amino acids. The V gene's germline CDR1 is MNHNY and CDR2 SVGAGI (reference sequence). CDR3 coding DNA: TGTGCCAGCAGTTACGCGGGCGAGCAGTACTTC. The encoded protein is CASSYAGEQYF.

This clone was observed once. J is TRBJ2-1 and V is TRBV27; 9 positions agree with TRBD2. The V gene end was trimmed by 2 bases and the J gene end by 6 bases; junction bases not matched to a gene: 8. This CDR3 is built from 16 residues. Germline-derived CDR1 and CDR2 are MNHEY and SMNVEV (reference sequence). The chain's CDR3 is CASSLQGSGGFNEQFF. The CDR3 region has the DNA TGTGCCAGCAGTTTACAGGGTAGCGGGGGTTTCAATGAGCAGTTCTTC.